The clone carrying this T cell receptor beta chain was detected ten times or more. Regions amplified from RNA transcripts were the TCR beta CDR3 regions. In the first-round RT-PCR of the TCR CDR3, the HTBI primer set was used. TCRdb analysed the multiplex PCR reads with MiXCR anew, one entry per CDR3 protein. This table has some 360,000 distinct CDR3 sequences, roughly 14% appearing once. The CDR3 is made up of 14 amino acids. J lost 5 bases, V lost 5 bases, and 7 bases had no gene match. This record belongs to a study of T cells in Graves' hyperthyroidism and ophthalmopathy. J is TRBJ2-5 and V is TRBV12-3 or TRBV12-4, with 8 bases fitting TRBD1. This receptor was obtained from a woman in her fifties or sixties with Graves' hyperthyroidism. The sample was blood. The CDR3 bases are TGTGCCAGCAGTATCTCCAGGGGGCGCGAGACCCAGTACTTC. Translating it yields CASSISRGRETQYF.